The rows below give T cell receptor beta chains drawn from one sample of a study of blood T cell repertoires in COVID-19. TCRdb's table, derived via immunoSEQ multiplex PCR, lists solely in-frame clones and lacks some. The sample has about 180,000 clones, 90% seen once; the top ten hold 0.5% to 0.55%. Sequencing used peripheral blood. All receptors come from a man aged 50 to 60 with acute or convalescent COVID-19. Each CDR3 is given with its conserved first and last residue. Each record gives: J gene, D gene, V gene, CDR3 DNA, CDR3 protein. D genes are given only for firm matches.

TRBJ2-1 TRBD2 TRBV6-5 TGTGCCAGCAGTTCCGGACTAGCGGACAATGAGCAGTTCTTC CASSSGLADNEQFF
TRBJ2-3 TRBD2 TRBV6-4 TGTGCCAGCAGTGAACTAGCGGGAGGTAGCACAGATACGCAGTATTTT CASSELAGGSTDTQYF
TRBJ2-1 TRBD2 TRBV20-1 TGCAAGGGACTAGCGGGGGTTGAGCAGTTCTTC CKGLAGVEQFF
TRBJ2-2 TRBD2 TRBV10-1 TGCGCCAGCAGTGGCGGACTAGCGGGAGCAGGGGAGCTGTTTTTT CASSGGLAGAGELFF
TRBJ1-5 TRBD1 TRBV19 TGTGCCAGTAGTATAGCGGGACAGGGGATTTATAGCAATCAGCCCCAGCATTTT CASSIAGQGIYSNQPQHF
TRBJ2-1 - TRBV19 TGTGCCAGTAGTATAGTTTTGAGTGGGCGTTACAATGAGCAGTTCTTC CASSIVLSGRYNEQFF
TRBJ1-2 - TRBV29-1 TGCAGCGTTGGTAATAGGGGTGGACATACCCTATCTTCCTATGGCTACACCTTC CSVGNRGGHTLSSYGYTF
TRBJ2-2 TRBD2 TRBV19 TGTGCCAGTAGACCAACGCGACTAGCGGGGGTAACCGGGGAGCTGTTTTTT CASRPTRLAGVTGELFF
TRBJ2-3 TRBD2 TRBV6-4 TGTGCCAGCAGTGTGCGGGGGGGCGTCTCAGATACGCAGTATTTT CASSVRGGVSDTQYF
TRBJ2-1 TRBD2 TRBV24-1 TGTGCCACCAGAGCGGGAGATTGGGGGGAGCAGTTCTTC CATRAGDWGEQFF